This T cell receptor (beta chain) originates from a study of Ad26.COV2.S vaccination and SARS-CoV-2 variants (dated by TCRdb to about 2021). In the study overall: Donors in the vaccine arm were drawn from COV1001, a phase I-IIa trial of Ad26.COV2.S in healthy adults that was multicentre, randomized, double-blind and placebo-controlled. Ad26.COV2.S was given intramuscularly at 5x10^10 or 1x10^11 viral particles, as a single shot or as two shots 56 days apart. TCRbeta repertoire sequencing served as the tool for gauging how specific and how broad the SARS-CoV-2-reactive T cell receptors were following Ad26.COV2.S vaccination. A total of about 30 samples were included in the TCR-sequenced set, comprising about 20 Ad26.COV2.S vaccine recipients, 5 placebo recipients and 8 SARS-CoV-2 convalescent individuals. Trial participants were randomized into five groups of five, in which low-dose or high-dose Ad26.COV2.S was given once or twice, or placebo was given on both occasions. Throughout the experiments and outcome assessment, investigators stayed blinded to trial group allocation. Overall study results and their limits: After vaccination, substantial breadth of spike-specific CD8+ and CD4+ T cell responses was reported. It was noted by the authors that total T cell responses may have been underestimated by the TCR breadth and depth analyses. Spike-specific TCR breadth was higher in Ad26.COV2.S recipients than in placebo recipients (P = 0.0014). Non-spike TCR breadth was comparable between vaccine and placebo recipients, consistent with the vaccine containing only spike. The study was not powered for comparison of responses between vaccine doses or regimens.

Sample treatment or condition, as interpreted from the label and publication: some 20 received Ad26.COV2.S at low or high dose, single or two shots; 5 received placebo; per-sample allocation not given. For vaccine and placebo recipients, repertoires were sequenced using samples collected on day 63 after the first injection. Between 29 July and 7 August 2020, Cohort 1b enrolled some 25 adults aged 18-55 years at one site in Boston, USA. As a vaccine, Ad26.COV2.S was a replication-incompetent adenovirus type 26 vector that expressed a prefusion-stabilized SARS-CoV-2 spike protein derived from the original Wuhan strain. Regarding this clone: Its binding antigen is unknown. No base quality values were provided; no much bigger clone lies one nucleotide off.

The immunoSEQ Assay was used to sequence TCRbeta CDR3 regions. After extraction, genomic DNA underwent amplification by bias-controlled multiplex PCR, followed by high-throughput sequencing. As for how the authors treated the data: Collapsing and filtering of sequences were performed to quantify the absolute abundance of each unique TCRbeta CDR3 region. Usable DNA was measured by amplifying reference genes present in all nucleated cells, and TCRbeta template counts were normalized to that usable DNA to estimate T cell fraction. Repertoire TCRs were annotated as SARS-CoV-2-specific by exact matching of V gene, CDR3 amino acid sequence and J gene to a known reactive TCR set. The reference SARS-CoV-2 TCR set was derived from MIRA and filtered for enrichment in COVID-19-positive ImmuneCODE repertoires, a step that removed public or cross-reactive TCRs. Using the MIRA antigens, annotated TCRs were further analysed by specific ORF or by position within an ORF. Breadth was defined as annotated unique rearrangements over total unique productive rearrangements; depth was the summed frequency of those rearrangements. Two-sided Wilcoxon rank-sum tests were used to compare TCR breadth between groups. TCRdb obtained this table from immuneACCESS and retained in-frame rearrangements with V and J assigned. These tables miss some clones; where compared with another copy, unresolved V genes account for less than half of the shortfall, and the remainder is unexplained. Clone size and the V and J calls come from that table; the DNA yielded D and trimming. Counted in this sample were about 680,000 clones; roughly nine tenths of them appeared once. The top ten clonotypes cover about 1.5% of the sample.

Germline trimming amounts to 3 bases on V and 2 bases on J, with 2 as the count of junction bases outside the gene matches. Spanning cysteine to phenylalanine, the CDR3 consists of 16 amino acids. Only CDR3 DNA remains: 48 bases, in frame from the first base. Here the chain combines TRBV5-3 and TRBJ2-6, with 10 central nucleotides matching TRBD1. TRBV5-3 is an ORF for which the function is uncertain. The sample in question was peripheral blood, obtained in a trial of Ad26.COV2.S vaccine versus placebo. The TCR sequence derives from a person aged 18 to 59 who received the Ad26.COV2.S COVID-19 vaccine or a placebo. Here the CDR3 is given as CARSWTGGAGANVLTF. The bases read TGTGCCAGAAGCTGGACAGGGGGGGCTGGGGCCAACGTCCTGACTTTC.